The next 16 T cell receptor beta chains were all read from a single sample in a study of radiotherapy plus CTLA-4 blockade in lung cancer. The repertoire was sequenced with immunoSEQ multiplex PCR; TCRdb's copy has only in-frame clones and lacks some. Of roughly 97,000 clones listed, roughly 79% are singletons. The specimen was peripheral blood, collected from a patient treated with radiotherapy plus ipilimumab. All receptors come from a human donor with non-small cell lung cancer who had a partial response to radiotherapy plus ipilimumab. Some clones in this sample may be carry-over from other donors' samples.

DNA of the CDR3: TGTGCCAGCAGCTTAGCGTCGGTGGCGGGAAGCTCCTACAATGAGCAGTTCTTC. It codes for CASSLASVAGSSYNEQFF. This chain uses TRBV7-8 with TRBJ2-1; a possible D gene is TRBD2 (6 bases). Germline-derived CDR1 and CDR2 are SGHVS and FQNEAQ. V was cut by 0 bases and J by 0 bases, with 15 bases left in between. This CDR3 has 18 residues.

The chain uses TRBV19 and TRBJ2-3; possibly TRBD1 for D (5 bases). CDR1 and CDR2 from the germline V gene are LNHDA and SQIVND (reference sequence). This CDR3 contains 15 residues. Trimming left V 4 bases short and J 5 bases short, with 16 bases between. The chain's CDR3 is CASSTTPRQGDTQYF. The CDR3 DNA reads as TGTGCCAGTAGTACCACCCCCAGGCAGGGAGATACGCAGTATTTT.

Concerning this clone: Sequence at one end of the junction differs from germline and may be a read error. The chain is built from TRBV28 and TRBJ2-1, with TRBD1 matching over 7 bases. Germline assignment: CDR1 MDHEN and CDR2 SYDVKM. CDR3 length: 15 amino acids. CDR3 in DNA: TGTGCCAGCGGGTCGACCGGGACAGACCACAATGGGCAGTTCTTC. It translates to CASGSTGTDHNGQFF. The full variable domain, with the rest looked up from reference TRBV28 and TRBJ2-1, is DVKVTQSSRYLVKRTGEKVFLECVQDMDHENMFWYRQDPGLGLRLIYFSYDVKMKEKGDIPEGYSVSREKKERFSLILESASTNQTSMYLCASGSTGTDHNGQFFGPGTRLTVL.

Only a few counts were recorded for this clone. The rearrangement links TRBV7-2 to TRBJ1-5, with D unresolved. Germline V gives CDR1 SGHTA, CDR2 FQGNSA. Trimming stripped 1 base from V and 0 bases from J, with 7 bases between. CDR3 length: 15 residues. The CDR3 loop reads CASSLVQNSNQPQHF. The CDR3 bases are TGTGCCAGCAGCTTAGTACAGAATAGCAATCAGCCCCAGCATTTT.

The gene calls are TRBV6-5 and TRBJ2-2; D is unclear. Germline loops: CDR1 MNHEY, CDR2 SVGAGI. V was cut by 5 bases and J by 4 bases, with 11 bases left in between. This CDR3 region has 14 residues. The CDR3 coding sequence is TGTGCCAGCAGTGACGACCGAGGCACCGGGGAGCTGTTTTTT. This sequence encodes CASSDDRGTGELFF.

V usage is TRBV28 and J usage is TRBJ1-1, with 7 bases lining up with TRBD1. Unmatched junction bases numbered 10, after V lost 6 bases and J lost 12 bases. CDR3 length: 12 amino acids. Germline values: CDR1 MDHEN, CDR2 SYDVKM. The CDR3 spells CASSPGQRFTFF. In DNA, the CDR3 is TGTGCCAGCAGCCCGGGACAGAGGTTTACTTTCTTT.

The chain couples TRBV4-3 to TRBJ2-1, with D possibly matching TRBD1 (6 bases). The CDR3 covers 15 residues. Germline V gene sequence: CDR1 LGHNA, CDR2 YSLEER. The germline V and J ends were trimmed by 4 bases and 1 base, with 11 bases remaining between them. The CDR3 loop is CASSRSRGSYNEQFF. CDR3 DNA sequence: TGCGCCAGCAGCCGGTCCAGGGGTTCCTACAATGAGCAGTTCTTC.

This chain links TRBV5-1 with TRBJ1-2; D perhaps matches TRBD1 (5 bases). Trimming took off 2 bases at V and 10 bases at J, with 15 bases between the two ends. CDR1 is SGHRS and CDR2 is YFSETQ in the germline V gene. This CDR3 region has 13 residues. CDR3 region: CASSLDSDSDYTF. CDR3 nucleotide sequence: TGCGCCAGCAGCTTAGACAGCGACTCGGACTACACCTTC.

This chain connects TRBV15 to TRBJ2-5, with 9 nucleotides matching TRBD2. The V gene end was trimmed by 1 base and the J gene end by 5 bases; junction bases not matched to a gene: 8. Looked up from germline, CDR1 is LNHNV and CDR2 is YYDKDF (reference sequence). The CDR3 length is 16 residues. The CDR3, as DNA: TGTGCCACCAGCAGAGTGGCGGGGGGGCCCGGGGAGACCCAGTACTTC. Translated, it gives CATSRVAGGPGETQYF.

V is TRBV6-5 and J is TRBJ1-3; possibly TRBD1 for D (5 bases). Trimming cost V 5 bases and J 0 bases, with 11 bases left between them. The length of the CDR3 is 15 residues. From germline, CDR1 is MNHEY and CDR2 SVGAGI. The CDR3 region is CASSVYRSSGNTIYF. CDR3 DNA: TGTGCCAGCAGTGTTTACAGGAGCTCTGGAAACACCATATATTTT.

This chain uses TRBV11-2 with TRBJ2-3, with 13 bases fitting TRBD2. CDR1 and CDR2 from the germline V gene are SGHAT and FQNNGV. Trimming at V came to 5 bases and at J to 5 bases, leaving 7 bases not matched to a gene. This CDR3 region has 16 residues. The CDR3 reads CASSVTSGGAQDTQYF. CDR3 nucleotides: TGTGCCAGCAGCGTCACTAGCGGGGGGGCCCAAGATACGCAGTATTTT.

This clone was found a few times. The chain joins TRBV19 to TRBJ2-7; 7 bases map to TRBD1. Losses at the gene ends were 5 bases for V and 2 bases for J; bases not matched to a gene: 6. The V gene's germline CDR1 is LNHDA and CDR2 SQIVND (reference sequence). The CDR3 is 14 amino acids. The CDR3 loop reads CASSPNRGTYEQYF. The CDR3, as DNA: TGTGCCAGTAGTCCGAACAGGGGAACCTACGAGCAGTACTTC. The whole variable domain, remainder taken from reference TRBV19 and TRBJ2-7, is DGGITQSPKYLFRKEGQNVTLSCEQNLNHDAMYWYRQDPGQGLRLIYYSQIVNDFQKGDIAEGYSVSREKKESFPLTVTSAQKNPTAFYLCASSPNRGTYEQYFGPGTRLTVT.

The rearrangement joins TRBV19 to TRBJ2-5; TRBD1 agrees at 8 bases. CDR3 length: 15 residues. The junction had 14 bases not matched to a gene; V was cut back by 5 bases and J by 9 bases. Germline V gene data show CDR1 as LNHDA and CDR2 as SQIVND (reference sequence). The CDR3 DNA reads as TGTGCCAGTAGTGCAGGACAGGGCTGGAATGGGGCCCAGTACTTC. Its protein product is CASSAGQGWNGAQYF.

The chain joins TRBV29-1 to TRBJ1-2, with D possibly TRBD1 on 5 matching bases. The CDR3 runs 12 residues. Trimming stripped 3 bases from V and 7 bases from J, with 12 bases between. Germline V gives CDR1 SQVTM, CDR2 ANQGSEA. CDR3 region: CSVDDSRGGYTF. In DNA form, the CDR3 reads TGCAGCGTTGATGACAGCCGAGGTGGCTACACCTTC.

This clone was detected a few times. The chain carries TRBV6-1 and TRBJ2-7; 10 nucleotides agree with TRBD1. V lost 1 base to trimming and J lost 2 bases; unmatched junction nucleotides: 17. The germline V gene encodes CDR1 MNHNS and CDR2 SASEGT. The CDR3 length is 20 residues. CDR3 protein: CASSEEGGTGVGFFAYEQYF. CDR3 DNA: TGTGCCAGCAGTGAAGAGGGGGGGACAGGGGTTGGATTTTTCGCCTACGAGCAGTACTTC.

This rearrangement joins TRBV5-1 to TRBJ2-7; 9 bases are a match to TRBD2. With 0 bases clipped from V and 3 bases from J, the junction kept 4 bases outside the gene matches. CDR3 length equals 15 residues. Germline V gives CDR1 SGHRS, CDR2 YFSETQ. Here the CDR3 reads CASSLDLAGFYEQYF. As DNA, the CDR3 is TGCGCCAGCAGCTTGGATCTAGCGGGGTTCTACGAGCAGTACTTC.